This T cell receptor (beta chain) emerged from a study of long-term antiretroviral therapy in people with HIV. This CDR3 has 11 amino acids. CDR1 GTSNPN and CDR2 SVGIG come from the germline V gene (reference sequence). V gave up 0 bases and J gave up 4 bases, with 1 base separating them. At survey level, the immunoSEQ assay was run in its v3.0 version. The table came from immunoSEQ multiplex PCR; TCRdb's copy has only in-frame clones and leaves some out. The data hold 20,000 to 25,000 clones, with 76% observed a single time. Study-wide points: Control repertoires displayed wider CDR3 length ranges than the HIV repertoires. Pre-ART-expanded clones dominated the repertoire at all time points.

As concerns this clone: No antigen is known for it.

Going into DNA extraction, samples held roughly 0.9-11 million cryopreserved PBMC. V and J are TRBV30 and TRBJ1-3; D is unclear. This TCR came from a woman aged 40 to 55 with HIV. Material: unsorted PBMCs, obtained less than 1.8 years before starting antiretroviral therapy. Here the CDR3 DNA reads TGTGCCTGGAGTGTAGGAAACACCATATATTTT. This sequence encodes CAWSVGNTIYF.